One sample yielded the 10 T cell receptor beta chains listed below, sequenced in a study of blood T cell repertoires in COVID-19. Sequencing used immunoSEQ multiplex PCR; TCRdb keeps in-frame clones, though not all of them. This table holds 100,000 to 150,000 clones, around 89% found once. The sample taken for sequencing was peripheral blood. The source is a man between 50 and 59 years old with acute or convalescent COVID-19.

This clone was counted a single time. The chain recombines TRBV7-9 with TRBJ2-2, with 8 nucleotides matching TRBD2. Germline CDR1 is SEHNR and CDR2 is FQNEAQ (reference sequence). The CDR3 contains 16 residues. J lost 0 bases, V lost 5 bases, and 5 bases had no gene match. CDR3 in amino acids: CASSPLGLANTGELFF. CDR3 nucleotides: TGTGCCAGCAGCCCCTTGGGACTAGCGAACACCGGGGAGCTGTTTTTT.

CDR3 DNA sequence: TGTGCCAGCAGCCACGGACCTTGGCAGGGTGGCTACACCTTC. This encodes CASSHGPWQGGYTF. The V gene is TRBV7-2, the J gene TRBJ1-2; D is perhaps TRBD1 (5 bases). Germline-derived CDR1 and CDR2 are SGHTA and FQGNSA. Trimming cost V 5 bases and J 7 bases, with 17 bases left between them. CDR3 length: 14 residues.

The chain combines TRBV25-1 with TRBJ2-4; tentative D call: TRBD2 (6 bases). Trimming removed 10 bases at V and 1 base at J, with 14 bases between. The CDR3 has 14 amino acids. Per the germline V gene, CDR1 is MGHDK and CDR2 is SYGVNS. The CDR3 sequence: CAIRRGWAKNIQYF. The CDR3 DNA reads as TGTGCCATCAGGCGGGGCTGGGCCAAAAACATTCAGTACTTC.

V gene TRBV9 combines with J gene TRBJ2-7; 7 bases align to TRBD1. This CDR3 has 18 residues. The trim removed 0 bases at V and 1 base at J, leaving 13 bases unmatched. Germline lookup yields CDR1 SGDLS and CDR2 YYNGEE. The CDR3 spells CASSVGPSDRKISYEQYF. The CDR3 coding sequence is TGTGCCAGCAGCGTAGGCCCATCGGACAGGAAGATTTCCTACGAGCAGTACTTC. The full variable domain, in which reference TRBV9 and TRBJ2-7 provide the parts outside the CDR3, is DSGVTQTPKHLITATGQRVTLRCSPRSGDLSVYWYQQSLDQGLQFLIQYYNGEERAKGNILERFSAQQFPDLHSELNLSSLELGDSALYFCASSVGPSDRKISYEQYFGPGTRLTVT.

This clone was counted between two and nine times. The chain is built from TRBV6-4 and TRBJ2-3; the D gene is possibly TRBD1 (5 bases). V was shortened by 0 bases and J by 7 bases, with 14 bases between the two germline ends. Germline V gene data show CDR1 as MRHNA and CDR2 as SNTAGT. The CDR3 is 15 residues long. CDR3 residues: CASSDSSRELNTQYF. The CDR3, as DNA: TGTGCCAGCAGTGACTCCAGCAGGGAACTAAATACGCAGTATTTT.

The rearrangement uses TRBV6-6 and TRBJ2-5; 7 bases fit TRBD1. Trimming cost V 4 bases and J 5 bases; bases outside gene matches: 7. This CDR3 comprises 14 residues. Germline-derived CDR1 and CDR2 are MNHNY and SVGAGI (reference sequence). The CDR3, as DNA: TGTGCCAGCAGTTCGCAGGGGGTTGGGGAGACCCAGTACTTC. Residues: CASSSQGVGETQYF.

Written as DNA, the CDR3 is TGTGCCACCAGTGACCAGGACAGGGGGCCCTACAATGAGCAGTTCTTC. This codes for CATSDQDRGPYNEQFF. The chain combines TRBV24-1 with TRBJ2-1, with 11 bases matching TRBD1. The CDR3 loop spans 16 amino acids. The junction had 3 bases not matched to a gene; V was cut back by 4 bases and J by 2 bases. Germline V gene sequence: CDR1 KGHDR, CDR2 SFDVKD.

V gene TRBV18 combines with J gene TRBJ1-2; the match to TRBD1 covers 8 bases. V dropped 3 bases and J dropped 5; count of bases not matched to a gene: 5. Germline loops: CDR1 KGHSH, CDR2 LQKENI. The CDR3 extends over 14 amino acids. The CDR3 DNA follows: TGTGCCAGCTCACCGGACAGGGCCCCTTATGGCTACACCTTC. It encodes CASSPDRAPYGYTF.

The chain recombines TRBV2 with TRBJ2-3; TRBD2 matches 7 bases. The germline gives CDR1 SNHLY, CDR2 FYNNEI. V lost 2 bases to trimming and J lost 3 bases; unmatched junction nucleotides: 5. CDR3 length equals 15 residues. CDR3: CASSESGVLTDTQYF. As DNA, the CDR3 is TGTGCCAGCAGTGAAAGCGGGGTTTTAACAGATACGCAGTATTTT.

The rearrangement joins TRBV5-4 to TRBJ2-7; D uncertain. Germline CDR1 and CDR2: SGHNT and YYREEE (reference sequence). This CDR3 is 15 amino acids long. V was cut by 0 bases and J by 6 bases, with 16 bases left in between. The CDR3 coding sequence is TGTGCCAGCAGCTTGGAAGGTCCTAGAGGTTCCGAGCAGTACTTC. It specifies CASSLEGPRGSEQYF.